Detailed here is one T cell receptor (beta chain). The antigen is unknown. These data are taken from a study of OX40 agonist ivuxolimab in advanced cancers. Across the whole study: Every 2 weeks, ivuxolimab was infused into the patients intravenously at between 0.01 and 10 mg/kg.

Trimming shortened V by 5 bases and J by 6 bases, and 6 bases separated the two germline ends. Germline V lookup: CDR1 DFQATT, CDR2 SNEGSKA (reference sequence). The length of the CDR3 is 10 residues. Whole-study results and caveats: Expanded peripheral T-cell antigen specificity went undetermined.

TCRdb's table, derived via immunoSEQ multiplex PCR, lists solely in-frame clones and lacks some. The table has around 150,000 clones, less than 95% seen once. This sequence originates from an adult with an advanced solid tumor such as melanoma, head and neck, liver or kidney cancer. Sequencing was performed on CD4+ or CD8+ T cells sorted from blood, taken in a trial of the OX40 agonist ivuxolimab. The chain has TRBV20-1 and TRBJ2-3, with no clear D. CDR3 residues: CSAFGDTQYF. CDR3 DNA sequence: TGCAGTGCTTTCGGGGATACGCAGTATTTT.